This section outlines one T cell receptor (beta chain) sequence together with its context. Its cognate antigen is unknown. The data belong to a study of T cells expressing NK-cell markers. Study information: Seven sequenced donors out of eight were HCMV-seropositive, one seronegative. General study findings and limits: Also leading the CD3+CD56-NKG2C+ fraction in a few donors were these clonotypes.

The TCR beta cDNA came from 5'RACE template switching with UMIs. TCRdb re-called the 5' RACE reads; every CDR3 protein appears as one record, without DNA. This sample's table has roughly 450,000 distinct CDR3 sequences. This CDR3 comprises 14 residues. Looked up from germline, CDR1 is SNHLY and CDR2 is FYNNEI. This receptor was obtained from a woman aged 45-59 years in good health. The chain links TRBV2 to TRBJ2-1. The sequenced sample consisted of blood T cells: a sorted CD56 or NKG2C T cell subset, CD4+ or CD8+ T cells, or bulk PBMC T cells (not recorded which). The CDR3 reads CATSLWSSYNEQFF.